This T cell receptor beta chain was sequenced in a study of PD-1 blockade in classical Hodgkin lymphoma. Whole-study results and caveats: Lower baseline TCR diversity marked trial partial responders and progressors.

Every single patient, without exception, relapsed after autologous stem cell transplantation, and brentuximab vedotin exposure varied. CDR1 is SGDLS and CDR2 is YYNGEE in the germline V gene. The CDR3 spans 16 residues. J was trimmed by 12 bases and V by 1 base; bases with no gene match: 14. In the case of this clone: Its specificity is not known.

This table comes from immunoSEQ multiplex PCR, and its TCRdb copy is limited to in-frame clones, with some not included. In the table there are approximately 44,000 clones, under 75% of which are singletons. The receptor comes from a human donor with classical Hodgkin lymphoma. The source was peripheral blood mononuclear cells (PBMCs), collected at baseline. V gene TRBV9 combines with J gene TRBJ2-2; TRBD2 matches at 8 bases. The CDR3 DNA reads TGTGCCAGCAGCGTAACCCGGGGGGGACTACCTTTCCAGCTGTTTTTT. Protein: CASSVTRGGLPFQLFF.